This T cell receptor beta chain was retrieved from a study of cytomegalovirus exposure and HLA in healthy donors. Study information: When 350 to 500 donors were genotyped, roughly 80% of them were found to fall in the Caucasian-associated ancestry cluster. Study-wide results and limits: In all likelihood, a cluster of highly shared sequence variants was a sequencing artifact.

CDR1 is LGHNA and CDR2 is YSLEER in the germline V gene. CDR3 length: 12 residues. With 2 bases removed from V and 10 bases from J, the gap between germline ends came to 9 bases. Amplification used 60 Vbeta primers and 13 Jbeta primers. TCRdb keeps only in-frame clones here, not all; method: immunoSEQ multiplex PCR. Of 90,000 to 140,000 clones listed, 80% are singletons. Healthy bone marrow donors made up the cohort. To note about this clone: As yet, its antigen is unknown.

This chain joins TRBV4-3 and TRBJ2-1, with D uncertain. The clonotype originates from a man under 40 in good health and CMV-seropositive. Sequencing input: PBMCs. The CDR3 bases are TGCGCCAGCAGCCAAAGTGGTAGAGAGCAGTTCTTC. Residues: CASSQSGREQFF.